This T cell receptor (beta chain) was found in a study of shared T cell receptors in the human thymus. Here immunoSEQ multiplex PCR was the method, and the copy in TCRdb shows in-frame clones only, minus some. The table includes 630,000 or so clones, 80% to 90% detected once. These data were also filed under a second study, of human thymus T cells. Per that paper: Infants, healthy and Finnish, who were having corrective surgery for congenital heart defects served as donors. In corrective heart surgery, resections were taken, and these provided the thymus tissue. Among thymic and blood repertoires, usage of V and J genes appeared biased.

The TCR originated in a boy less than two years old with a congenital heart defect. The sequencing input was thymocytes.

CDR3 in DNA: TGTGCCAGCAGTTTATGCCCGAGACAGGAACCCTTCTACGAGCAGTACTTC. Residues: CASSLCPRQEPFYEQYF. This rearrangement joins TRBV28 to TRBJ2-7; D is possibly TRBD1 (6 bases). The CDR3 totals 17 residues. Germline values: CDR1 MDHEN, CDR2 SYDVKM. The V end lost 0 bases, the J end lost 3 bases, and 18 bases lay between the germline ends.